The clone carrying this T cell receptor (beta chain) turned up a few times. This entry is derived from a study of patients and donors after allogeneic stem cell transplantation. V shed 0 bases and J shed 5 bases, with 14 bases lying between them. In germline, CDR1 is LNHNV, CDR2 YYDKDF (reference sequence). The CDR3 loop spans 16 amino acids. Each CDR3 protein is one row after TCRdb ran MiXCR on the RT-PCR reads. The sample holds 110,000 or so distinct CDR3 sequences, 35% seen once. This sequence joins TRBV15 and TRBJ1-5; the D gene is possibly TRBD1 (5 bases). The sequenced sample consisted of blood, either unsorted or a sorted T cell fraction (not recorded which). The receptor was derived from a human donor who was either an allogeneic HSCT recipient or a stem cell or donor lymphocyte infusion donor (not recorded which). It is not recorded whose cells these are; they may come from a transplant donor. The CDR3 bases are TGTGCCACCAGCAGAGATCTCGACAGACTCTATCAGCCCCAGCATTTT. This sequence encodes CATSRDLDRLYQPQHF.